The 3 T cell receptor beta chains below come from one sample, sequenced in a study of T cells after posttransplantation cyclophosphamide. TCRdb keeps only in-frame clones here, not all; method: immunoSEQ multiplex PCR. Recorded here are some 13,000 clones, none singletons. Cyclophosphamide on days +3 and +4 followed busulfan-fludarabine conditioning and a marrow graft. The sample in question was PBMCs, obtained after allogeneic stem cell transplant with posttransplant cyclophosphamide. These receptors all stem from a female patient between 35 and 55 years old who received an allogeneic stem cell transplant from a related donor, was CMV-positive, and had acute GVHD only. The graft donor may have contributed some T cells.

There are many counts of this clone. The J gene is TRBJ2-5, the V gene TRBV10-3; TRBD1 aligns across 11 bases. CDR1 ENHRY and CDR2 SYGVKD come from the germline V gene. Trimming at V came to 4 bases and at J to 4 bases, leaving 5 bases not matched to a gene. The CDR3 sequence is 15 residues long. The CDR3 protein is CAISARTGGAETQYF. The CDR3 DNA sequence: TGTGCCATCAGTGCAAGGACAGGGGGCGCAGAGACCCAGTACTTC.

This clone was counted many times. The CDR3, as DNA: TGCGCCAGCAGAGCGGCAGATGAGCAGTTCTTC. Translating it yields CASRAADEQFF. The chain combines TRBV5-1 with TRBJ2-1, with TRBD2 as a possible D gene (5 bases). The CDR3 spans 11 residues. Trimming shortened V by 5 bases and J by 8 bases, and 8 bases separated the two germline ends. Per germline, CDR1 SGHRS and CDR2 YFSETQ.

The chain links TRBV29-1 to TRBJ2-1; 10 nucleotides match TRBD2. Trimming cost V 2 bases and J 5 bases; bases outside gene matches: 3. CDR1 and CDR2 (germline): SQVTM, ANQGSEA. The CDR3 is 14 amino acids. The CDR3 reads CSVEKRGGDNEQFF. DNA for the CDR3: TGCAGCGTTGAAAAGCGGGGGGGGGACAATGAGCAGTTCTTC.